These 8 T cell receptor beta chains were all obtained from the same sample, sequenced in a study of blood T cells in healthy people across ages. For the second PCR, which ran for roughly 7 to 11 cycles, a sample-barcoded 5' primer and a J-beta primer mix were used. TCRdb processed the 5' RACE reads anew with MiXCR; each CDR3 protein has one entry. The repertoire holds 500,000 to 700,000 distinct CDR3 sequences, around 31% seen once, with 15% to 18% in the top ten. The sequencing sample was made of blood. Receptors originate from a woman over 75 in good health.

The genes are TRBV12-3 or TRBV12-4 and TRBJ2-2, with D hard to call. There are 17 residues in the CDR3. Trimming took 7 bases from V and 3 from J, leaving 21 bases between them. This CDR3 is CASTFKVGPRDTGELFF. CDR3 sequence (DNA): TGTGCCAGCACTTTTAAAGTTGGGCCCAGAGACACCGGGGAGCTGTTTTTT.

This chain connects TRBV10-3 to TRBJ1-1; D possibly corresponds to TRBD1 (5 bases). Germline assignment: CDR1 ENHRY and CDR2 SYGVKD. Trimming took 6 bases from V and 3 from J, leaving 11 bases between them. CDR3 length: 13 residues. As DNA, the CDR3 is TGTGCCATCAGAGTGGGGGGGGACACTGAAGCTTTCTTT. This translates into CAIRVGGDTEAFF.

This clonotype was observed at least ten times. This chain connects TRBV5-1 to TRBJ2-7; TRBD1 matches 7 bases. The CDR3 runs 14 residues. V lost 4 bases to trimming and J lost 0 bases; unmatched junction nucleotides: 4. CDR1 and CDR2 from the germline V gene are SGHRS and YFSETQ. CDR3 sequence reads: CASSVGTDSYEQYF. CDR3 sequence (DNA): TGCGCCAGCAGCGTCGGGACAGACTCCTACGAGCAGTACTTC.

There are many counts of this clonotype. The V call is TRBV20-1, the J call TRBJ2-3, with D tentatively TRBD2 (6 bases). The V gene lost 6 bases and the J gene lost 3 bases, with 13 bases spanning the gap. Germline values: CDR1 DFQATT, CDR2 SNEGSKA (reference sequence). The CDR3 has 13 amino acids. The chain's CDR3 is CSASSVQTDTQYF. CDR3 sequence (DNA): TGCAGTGCATCTAGCGTACAGACAGATACGCAGTATTTT.

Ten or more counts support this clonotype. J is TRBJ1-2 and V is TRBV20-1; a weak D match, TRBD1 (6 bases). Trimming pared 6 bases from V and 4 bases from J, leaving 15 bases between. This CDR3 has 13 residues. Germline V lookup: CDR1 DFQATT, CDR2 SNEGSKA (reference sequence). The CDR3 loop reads CSAVAGGRYGYTF. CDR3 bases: TGCAGTGCCGTTGCGGGGGGCCGCTATGGCTACACCTTC.

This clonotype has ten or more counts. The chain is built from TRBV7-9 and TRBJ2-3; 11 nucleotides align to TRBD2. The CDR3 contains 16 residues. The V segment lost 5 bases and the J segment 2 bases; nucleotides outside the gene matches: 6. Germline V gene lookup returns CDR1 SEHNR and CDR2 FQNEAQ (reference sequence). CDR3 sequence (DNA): TGTGCCAGCAGCCCCCCTAGCGGGGGGAACACAGATACGCAGTATTTT. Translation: CASSPPSGGNTDTQYF.

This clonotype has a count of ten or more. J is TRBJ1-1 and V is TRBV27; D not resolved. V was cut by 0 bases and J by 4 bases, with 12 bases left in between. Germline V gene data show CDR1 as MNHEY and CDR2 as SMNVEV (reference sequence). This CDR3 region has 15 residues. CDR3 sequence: CASSLSRAPGTEAFF. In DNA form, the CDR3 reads TGTGCCAGCAGTTTATCTCGGGCCCCAGGCACTGAAGCTTTCTTT.

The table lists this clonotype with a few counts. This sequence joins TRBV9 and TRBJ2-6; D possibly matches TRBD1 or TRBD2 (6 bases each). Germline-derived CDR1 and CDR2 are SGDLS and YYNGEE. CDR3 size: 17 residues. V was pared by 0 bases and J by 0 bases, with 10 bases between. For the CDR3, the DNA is TGTGCCAGCAGCGTAGGGGGGGCTCTCTCTGGGGCCAACGTCCTGACTTTC. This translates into CASSVGGALSGANVLTF.